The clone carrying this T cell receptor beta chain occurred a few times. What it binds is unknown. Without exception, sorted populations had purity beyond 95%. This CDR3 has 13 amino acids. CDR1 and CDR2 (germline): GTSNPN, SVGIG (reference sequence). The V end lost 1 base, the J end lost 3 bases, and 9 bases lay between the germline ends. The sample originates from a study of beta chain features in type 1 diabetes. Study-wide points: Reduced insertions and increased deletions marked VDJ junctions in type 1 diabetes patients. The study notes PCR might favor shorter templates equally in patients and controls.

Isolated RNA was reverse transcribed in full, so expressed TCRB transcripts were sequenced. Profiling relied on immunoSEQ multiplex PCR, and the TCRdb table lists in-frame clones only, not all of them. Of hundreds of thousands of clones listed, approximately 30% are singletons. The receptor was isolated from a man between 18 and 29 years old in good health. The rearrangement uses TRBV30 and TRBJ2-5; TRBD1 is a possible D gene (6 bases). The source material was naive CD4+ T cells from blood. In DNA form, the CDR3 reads TGTGCCTGGAGTGAACAGGGAGAAGAGACCCAGTACTTC. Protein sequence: CAWSEQGEETQYF.